What follows describes a single T cell receptor beta chain. As yet, its antigen is unknown. These data come from a study of Siglec-9 on CD8 T cells in melanoma. Points from the study as a whole: An effector memory CD8+ T-cell subset seemingly accumulating in melanoma was reportedly marked and regulated by Siglec-9.

This CDR3 is 14 amino acids long. J was trimmed by 5 bases and V by 2 bases; bases with no gene match: 6. Germline V gene sequence: CDR1 MDHEN, CDR2 SYDVKM. This table comes from immunoSEQ multiplex PCR, and its TCRdb copy is limited to in-frame clones, with some not included. The data hold 25,000 to 35,000 clones, with 80% observed a single time. The sample consisted of Siglec-9- CD8+ T cells sorted from blood. This sequence originates from a human donor in good health. V gene TRBV28 combines with J gene TRBJ2-7, with 7 bases lining up with TRBD1. CDR3: CASSLTRGFHEQYF. CDR3 in DNA: TGTGCCAGCAGTTTAACCAGGGGGTTCCACGAGCAGTACTTC.